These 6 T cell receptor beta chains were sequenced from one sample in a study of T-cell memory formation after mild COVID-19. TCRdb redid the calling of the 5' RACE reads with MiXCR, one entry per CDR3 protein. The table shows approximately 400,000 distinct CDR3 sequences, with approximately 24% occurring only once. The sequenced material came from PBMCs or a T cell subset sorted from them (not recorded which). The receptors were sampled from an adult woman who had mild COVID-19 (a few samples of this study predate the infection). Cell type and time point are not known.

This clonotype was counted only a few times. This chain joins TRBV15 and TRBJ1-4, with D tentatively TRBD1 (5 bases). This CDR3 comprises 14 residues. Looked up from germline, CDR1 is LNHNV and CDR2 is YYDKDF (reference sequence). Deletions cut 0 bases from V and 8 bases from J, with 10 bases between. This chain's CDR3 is CATSRDRAVEKLFF. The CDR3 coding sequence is TGTGCCACCAGCAGAGACAGGGCGGTGGAAAAACTGTTTTTT.

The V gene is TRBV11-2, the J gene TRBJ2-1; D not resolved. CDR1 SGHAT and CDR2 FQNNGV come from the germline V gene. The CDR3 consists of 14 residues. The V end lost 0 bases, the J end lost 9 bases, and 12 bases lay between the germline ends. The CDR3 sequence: CASSLDLIVGEQFF. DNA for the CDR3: TGTGCCAGCAGCTTAGATTTAATTGTGGGTGAGCAGTTCTTC.

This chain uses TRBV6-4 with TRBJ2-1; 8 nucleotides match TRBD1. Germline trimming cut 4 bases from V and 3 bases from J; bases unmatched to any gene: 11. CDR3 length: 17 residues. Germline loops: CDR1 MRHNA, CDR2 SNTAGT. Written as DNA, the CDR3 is TGTGCCAGCAGTGTCCTCGGACAGGGTGGGGGCTACAATGAGCAGTTCTTC. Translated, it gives CASSVLGQGGGYNEQFF.

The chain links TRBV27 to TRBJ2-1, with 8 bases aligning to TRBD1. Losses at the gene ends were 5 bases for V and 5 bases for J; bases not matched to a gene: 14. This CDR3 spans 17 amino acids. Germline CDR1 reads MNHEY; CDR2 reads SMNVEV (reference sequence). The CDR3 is CASSPRIPGTGNNEQFF. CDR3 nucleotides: TGTGCCAGCAGTCCACGAATCCCCGGGACAGGCAACAATGAGCAGTTCTTC.

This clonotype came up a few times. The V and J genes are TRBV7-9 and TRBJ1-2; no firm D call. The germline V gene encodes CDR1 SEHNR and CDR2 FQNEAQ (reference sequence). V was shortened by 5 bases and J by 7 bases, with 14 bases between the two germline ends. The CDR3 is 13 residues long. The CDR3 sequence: CASSPSSGFGYTF. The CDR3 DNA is TGTGCCAGCAGCCCGTCCTCGGGTTTTGGCTACACCTTC.

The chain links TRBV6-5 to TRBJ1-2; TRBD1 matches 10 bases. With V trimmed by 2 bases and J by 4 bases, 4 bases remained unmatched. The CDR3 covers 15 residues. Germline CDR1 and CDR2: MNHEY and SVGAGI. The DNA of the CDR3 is TGTGCCAGCAGTTACACTAGGACAGGGGGCTATGGCTACACCTTC. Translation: CASSYTRTGGYGYTF.